The 32 T cell receptor beta chains below come from one sample, sequenced in a study of Ad26.COV2.S vaccination and SARS-CoV-2 variants. Specified treatment: about 20 received Ad26.COV2.S at low or high dose, single or two shots; about 5 received placebo; per-sample allocation not given. Each sample was drawn 63 days after the first injection (of vaccine or placebo). Only in-frame clones appear in the TCRdb table, and some are missing; sequencing was by immunoSEQ multiplex PCR. The sample records a few hundred thousand clones, 85% to 90% being singletons. The input for sequencing was peripheral blood, taken in a trial of Ad26.COV2.S vaccine versus placebo. These receptors were obtained from a person between 18 and 59 years old who received the Ad26.COV2.S COVID-19 vaccine or a placebo.

This chain connects TRBV3-1 (or the pseudogene TRBV3-2) to TRBJ2-5, with unresolved D. Germline CDR1 LGHDT, CDR2 YNNKEL (reference sequence). V lost 5 bases and J 5 bases, leaving 18 bases between the germline ends. The CDR3 has 15 residues. The CDR3 region is CASSTGPAFGETQYF. CDR3 DNA sequence: TGTGCCAGCAGCACGGGCCCAGCCTTCGGGGAGACCCAGTACTTC.

The rearrangement joins TRBV12-3 or TRBV12-4 to TRBJ1-3; D is uncertain. The CDR3 spans 12 residues. V was pared by 6 bases and J by 2 bases, with 5 bases between. Here the CDR3 DNA reads TGTGCCAGCAGGGGCCCTGGAAACACCATATATTTT. This encodes CASRGPGNTIYF.

This chain uses TRBV13 with TRBJ1-1; D gene unclear. From germline, CDR1 is PRHDT and CDR2 FYEKMQ (reference sequence). There are 14 residues in the CDR3. With 6 bases removed from V and 1 base from J, the gap between germline ends came to 12 bases. CDR3 loop: CASSPGWGNTEAFF. CDR3 nucleotide sequence: TGTGCCAGCAGTCCGGGGTGGGGGAACACTGAAGCTTTCTTT.

V usage is TRBV19 and J usage is TRBJ1-6; D not certain. The germline V and J ends were trimmed by 0 bases and 0 bases, with 18 bases remaining between them. The germline V gene encodes CDR1 LNHDA and CDR2 SQIVND (reference sequence). CDR3 length: 20 amino acids. CDR3: CASSIDGHRPPSSYNSPLHF. As DNA, the CDR3 is TGTGCCAGTAGTATAGACGGTCACAGACCTCCTAGCTCCTATAATTCACCCCTCCACTTT.

The rearrangement links TRBV7-8 to TRBJ2-1; tentative D call: TRBD1 (5 bases). The CDR3 is made up of 14 amino acids. CDR1 and CDR2 from the germline V gene are SGHVS and FQNEAQ. V lost 2 bases and J lost 8, with 13 bases in between. The CDR3 loop is CASSLPAGWDEQFF. The CDR3 DNA is TGTGCCAGCAGCTTACCTGCAGGGTGGGATGAGCAGTTCTTC.

This rearrangement joins TRBV5-6 to TRBJ2-2; TRBD1 aligns across 7 bases. The CDR3 totals 16 residues. The trim removed 2 bases at V and 1 base at J, leaving 5 bases unmatched. The germline gives CDR1 SGHDT, CDR2 YYEEEE. As DNA, the CDR3 is TGTGCCAGCAGCTTCAGGGGACAGATGAACACCGGGGAGCTGTTTTTT. This translates into CASSFRGQMNTGELFF.

This clone was counted once. The rearrangement uses TRBV18 and TRBJ1-2; maybe TRBD1 (5 bases). The CDR3 consists of 16 residues. Germline assignment: CDR1 KGHSH and CDR2 LQKENI. Trimming shortened V by 3 bases and J by 0 bases, and 14 bases separated the two germline ends. CDR3 loop: CASSPTLGTPNYGYTF. In nucleotides, the CDR3 is TGTGCCAGCTCACCGACTTTGGGGACCCCTAACTATGGCTACACCTTC. Looking up the rest from reference TRBV18 and TRBJ1-2 gives the full variable domain: NAGVMQNPRHLVRRRGQEARLRCSPMKGHSHVYWYRQLPEEGLKFMVYLQKENIIDESGMPKERFSAEFPKEGPSILRIQQVVRGDSAAYFCASSPTLGTPNYGYTFGSGTRLTVV.

DNA for the CDR3: TGCACCAGCAGCCAGGATCCGGGGACCACCGGGGAGCTGTTTTTT. This gives the protein CTSSQDPGTTGELFF. The V and J genes are TRBV1 and TRBJ2-2. TRBV1 is a documented pseudogene. The CDR3 is 15 residues long.

The V call is TRBV7-2, the J call TRBJ2-2; perhaps TRBD1 as D (6 bases). This CDR3 comprises 17 residues. Deletions cut 3 bases from V and 6 bases from J, with 20 bases between. Germline loops: CDR1 SGHTA, CDR2 FQGNSA. CDR3 nucleotide sequence: TGTGCCAGCAGCTTTAATACAGGGTTTTACCTCCCCGGGGAGCTGTTTTTT. Its translation: CASSFNTGFYLPGELFF.

V and J are TRBV6-5 and TRBJ2-3; D is possibly TRBD1 (7 bases). The CDR3 is 13 amino acids. V shed 5 bases and J shed 4 bases, with 10 bases lying between them. Germline V gene sequence: CDR1 MNHEY, CDR2 SVGAGI. The CDR3 region has the DNA TGTGCCAGCAGTACAGGGGAGGCAGATACGCAGTATTTT. It is translated as CASSTGEADTQYF.

The J gene is TRBJ1-2, the V gene TRBV6-6; 10 nucleotides align to TRBD1. Trimming cost V 5 bases and J 3 bases; bases outside gene matches: 12. The CDR3 has 17 residues. CDR1 and CDR2 from the germline V gene are MNHNY and SVGAGI (reference sequence). CDR3 in DNA: TGTGCCAGCAGTCCCCTCGGGACAGGGGTCCCTTACTATGGCTACACCTTC. Its protein product is CASSPLGTGVPYYGYTF.

This chain links TRBV27 with TRBJ2-5, with D possibly called TRBD1 or TRBD2 (6 bases each). Germline assignment: CDR1 MNHEY and CDR2 SMNVEV (reference sequence). This CDR3 is 13 amino acids long. V dropped 3 bases and J dropped 5 bases, with 10 bases sitting between them. CDR3 amino acids: CASSFPGAETQYF. CDR3 in DNA: TGTGCCAGCAGTTTCCCGGGGGCGGAGACCCAGTACTTC.

The chain has TRBV4-3 and TRBJ2-5; the match to TRBD1 covers 7 bases. V shed 1 base, J shed 5 bases, and the junction held 7 bases outside the gene matches. This CDR3 contains 15 residues. In germline, CDR1 is LGHNA, CDR2 YSLEER. The CDR3 sequence: CASSQGTGRSETQYF. The CDR3 DNA follows: TGCGCCAGCAGCCAAGGGACAGGCCGAAGTGAGACCCAGTACTTC.

The CDR3 protein is CASSLLTLQETQYF. The CDR3 DNA is TGTGCCAGCTCACTTTTGACACTGCAAGAGACCCAGTACTTC. The V gene is TRBV18, the J gene TRBJ2-5, with D hard to call. The CDR3 contains 14 residues. Germline CDR1 is KGHSH and CDR2 is LQKENI. The ends were cut back, 4 bases at V and 2 bases at J, with 11 bases in the middle.

This clone was seen just once. The genes are TRBV19 and TRBJ1-5; D remains ambiguous. Trimming stripped 4 bases from V and 4 bases from J, with 17 bases between. The germline V gene encodes CDR1 LNHDA and CDR2 SQIVND (reference sequence). CDR3 length equals 16 residues. Here the CDR3 DNA reads TGTGCCAGTAGTACGGACCCTGGGCGTGGTAATCAGCCCCAGCATTTT. Translated: CASSTDPGRGNQPQHF.

In this sample, this clone turned up once. This sequence joins TRBV5-1 and TRBJ2-7, with D hard to call. Per germline, CDR1 SGHRS and CDR2 YFSETQ. V was trimmed by 5 bases and J by 0 bases, leaving 9 bases between them. The CDR3 sequence is 13 residues long. The chain's CDR3 is CASSSDASYEQYF. The CDR3 DNA is TGCGCCAGCAGTTCGGACGCCTCCTACGAGCAGTACTTC.

This clone has more than one count but fewer than ten. The gene calls are TRBV5-6 and TRBJ1-4; 9 bases fit TRBD1. Germline V gene lookup returns CDR1 SGHDT and CDR2 YYEEEE. Germline trimming cut 4 bases from V and 8 bases from J; bases unmatched to any gene: 6. The CDR3 totals 14 residues. CDR3 amino acids: CASSPRDRVEKLFF. The CDR3 bases are TGTGCCAGCAGCCCCCGGGACAGGGTAGAAAAACTGTTTTTT.

In its sample, this clone was seen a few times. The chain joins TRBV4-3 to TRBJ1-4; D is ambiguous. Trimming pared 0 bases from V and 7 bases from J, leaving 6 bases between. Germline lookup yields CDR1 LGHNA and CDR2 YSLEER. This CDR3 has 13 amino acids. CDR3 DNA sequence: TGCGCCAGCAGCCAAGATCTCACTGAAAAACTGTTTTTT. It specifies CASSQDLTEKLFF.

The chain recombines TRBV6-5 with TRBJ1-5; D remains ambiguous. CDR3 size: 11 residues. Trimming pared 5 bases from V and 4 bases from J, leaving 3 bases between. Germline V gene lookup returns CDR1 MNHEY and CDR2 SVGAGI. Here the CDR3 DNA reads TGTGCCAGCAGTCAGAATCAGCCCCAGCATTTT. It translates to CASSQNQPQHF.

This clone was seen a handful of times. The chain joins TRBV19 to TRBJ1-5; unclear D gene. Deletions cut 2 bases from V and 0 bases from J, with 8 bases between. The CDR3 is 15 amino acids. Germline V gene data show CDR1 as LNHDA and CDR2 as SQIVND (reference sequence). The CDR3 here is CASSIRSSSNQPQHF. The CDR3 DNA reads TGTGCCAGTAGTATAAGGTCATCTAGCAATCAGCCCCAGCATTTT.

The CDR3 loop reads CATSRDTGFGNTIYF. CDR3 DNA: TGTGCCACCAGCAGAGATACAGGGTTTGGAAACACCATATATTTT. This chain joins TRBV15 and TRBJ1-3, with D perhaps matching TRBD1 (6 bases). The V end was cut by 0 bases, the J end by 3 bases, with 9 bases between. Germline V gene sequence: CDR1 LNHNV, CDR2 YYDKDF (reference sequence). This CDR3 is built from 15 residues.

This sequence joins TRBV11-2 and TRBJ1-1; D uncertain. Per germline, CDR1 SGHAT and CDR2 FQNNGV. V dropped 3 bases and J dropped 1 base, with 6 bases sitting between them. CDR3 size: 13 residues. The CDR3 spells CASSFKGNTEAFF. The CDR3 nucleotides read TGTGCCAGCAGCTTTAAGGGGAACACTGAAGCTTTCTTT.

The rearrangement links TRBV15 to TRBJ2-2; possibly TRBD1 or TRBD2 for D (5 bases each). V was trimmed by 9 bases and J by 3 bases, leaving 11 bases between them. CDR1 and CDR2 from the germline V gene are LNHNV and YYDKDF (reference sequence). CDR3 length: 13 residues. The CDR3 spells CATLWDDTGELFF. CDR3 in DNA: TGTGCCACTCTATGGGACGACACCGGGGAGCTGTTTTTT.

The CDR3 region is CASSFPDRPLETQYF. DNA for the CDR3: TGTGCCAGCAGCTTCCCGGACAGACCTTTAGAGACCCAGTACTTC. This chain links TRBV7-2 with TRBJ2-5, with a weak D call TRBD1 (6 bases). CDR1 and CDR2 (germline): SGHTA, FQGNSA. The CDR3 extends over 15 amino acids. Trimming took 3 bases from V and 4 from J, leaving 15 bases between them.

The V and J genes are TRBV20-1 and TRBJ1-2; D perhaps matches TRBD1 (6 bases). Deletions cut 3 bases from V and 4 bases from J, with 15 bases between. The CDR3 extends over 14 amino acids. Germline V gives CDR1 DFQATT, CDR2 SNEGSKA (reference sequence). Here the CDR3 DNA reads TGCAGTGCTAGTACAGGGTACGAAATCTATGGCTACACCTTC. Its protein is CSASTGYEIYGYTF.

A single count supports this clone. The gene calls are TRBV27 and TRBJ2-7; a possible D gene is TRBD1 (5 bases). Trimming removed 4 bases at V and 3 bases at J, with 10 bases between. The length of the CDR3 is 13 residues. CDR1 and CDR2 (germline): MNHEY, SMNVEV (reference sequence). CDR3 loop: CASSSGMYYEQYV. The CDR3 DNA reads as TGTGCCAGCAGTTCAGGGATGTACTACGAGCAGTACGTC.

This clone came up once. The V and J genes are TRBV6-5 and TRBJ1-2; 9 bases are shared with TRBD1. The CDR3 consists of 15 residues. Germline trimming cut 6 bases from V and 8 bases from J; bases unmatched to any gene: 13. Germline V gives CDR1 MNHEY, CDR2 SVGAGI. The CDR3 sequence is CASSLGQGQWRGYTF. The CDR3 DNA is TGTGCCAGCAGCTTGGGACAGGGTCAATGGAGGGGCTACACCTTC.

This clone was recorded a few times. The J gene is TRBJ2-2, the V gene TRBV4-3; the D gene is possibly TRBD2 (6 bases). The CDR3 length is 16 residues. Germline CDR1 and CDR2: LGHNA and YSLEER. V dropped 5 bases and J dropped 7 bases, with 20 bases sitting between them. The CDR3 reads CASSSSSEVIVGELFF. The CDR3 nucleotides read TGCGCCAGCAGCTCCTCTAGCGAGGTCATAGTCGGGGAGCTGTTTTTT.

The chain carries TRBV5-6 and TRBJ2-1; D may be TRBD2 (6 bases). The CDR3 loop spans 15 amino acids. Per germline, CDR1 SGHDT and CDR2 YYEEEE. Trimming left V 0 bases short and J 1 base short, with 8 bases between. DNA of the CDR3: TGTGCCAGCAGCTTGGGACTAGATTCCTACAATGAGCAGTTCTTC. Its protein is CASSLGLDSYNEQFF.

The chain has TRBV30 and TRBJ1-1; D uncertain. Trimming pared 2 bases from V and 5 bases from J, leaving 12 bases between. CDR1 GTSNPN and CDR2 SVGIG come from the germline V gene (reference sequence). There are 13 residues in the CDR3. The DNA for the CDR3 is TGTGCCTGGAGTAGGATGGAAAGGACTGAAGCTTTCTTT. Its protein product is CAWSRMERTEAFF.

This clone is a singleton in its sample. The J gene is TRBJ1-5, the V gene TRBV27, with 8 bases aligning to TRBD1. The V gene's germline CDR1 is MNHEY and CDR2 SMNVEV (reference sequence). This CDR3 region has 15 residues. V trimming: 2 bases; J trimming: 7 bases; junction bases outside the gene matches: 7. The CDR3 DNA is TGTGCCAGCAGTTTACTCCGGGCAGGGGGCCAGCCCCAGCATTTT. As protein: CASSLLRAGGQPQHF.

The chain has TRBV10-3 and TRBJ1-4; no reliable D call. There are 17 residues in the CDR3. The V end was cut by 4 bases, the J end by 4 bases, with 19 bases between. CDR1 is ENHRY, CDR2 SYGVKD, per germline. CDR3 DNA sequence: TGTGCCATCAGTGCCCCTGGAGGGAATCGGGGTAATGAAAAACTGTTTTTT. This translates into CAISAPGGNRGNEKLFF.